This TCR beta chain was sequenced in a study of cytomegalovirus exposure and HLA in healthy donors. Study-wide findings and caveats: Reportedly, fewer N-insertions than the approximately 650-donor mean appeared in an Asian-associated ancestry cluster in a later analysis. In terms of immune exposure information, only CMV serostatus was available.

Both 60 Vbeta primers and 13 Jbeta primers went into the PCR. The protocol was immunoSEQ multiplex PCR, while the TCRdb copy is restricted to in-frame clones and leaves out a portion. The data show 200,000 to 250,000 clones, 70% to 85% seen once. V lost 3 bases and J 5 bases, leaving 11 bases between the germline ends. The CDR3 is 13 residues long. CDR1 and CDR2 (germline): SGHNT, YYREEE (reference sequence). On this clone itself: Its specificity is not known.

The sample comprised PBMCs. The TCR sequence derives from a male donor in good health and CMV-seronegative. The chain is built from TRBV5-4 and TRBJ1-1, with D possibly TRBD1 on 6 matching bases. This chain's CDR3 is CASSSPRGTEAFF. The CDR3 nucleotides read TGTGCCAGCAGCTCGCCTAGGGGGACTGAAGCTTTCTTT.